These 23 T cell receptor beta chains originate from one sample sequenced in a study of T cell changes during pregnancy in multiple sclerosis. Produced via immunoSEQ multiplex PCR; TCRdb's table is partial and in-frame only. This sample has 60,000 to 90,000 clones, with over 75% found just once. The sample consisted of peripheral blood, taken before pregnancy. These receptors were collected from a female donor with multiple sclerosis, enrolled in a pregnancy study.

The V and J genes are TRBV19 and TRBJ2-2, with TRBD1 matching over 10 bases. CDR1 and CDR2 from the germline V gene are LNHDA and SQIVND (reference sequence). V was pared by 6 bases and J by 7 bases, with 14 bases of the junction left unmatched. The CDR3 spans 17 residues. The CDR3: CASSANRDRGRGGELFF. CDR3 coding DNA: TGTGCCAGTAGCGCAAACCGGGACAGGGGACGAGGCGGGGAGCTGTTTTTT.

The chain couples TRBV28 to TRBJ2-3; possibly TRBD1 for D (6 bases). V shed 5 bases and J shed 5 bases, with 17 bases lying between them. The CDR3 loop spans 15 amino acids. The germline gives CDR1 MDHEN, CDR2 SYDVKM. The DNA of the CDR3 is TGTGCCAGCAGTGAGGACAGCCGAAGAAGAGATACGCAGTATTTT. It is translated as CASSEDSRRRDTQYF.

The chain is built from TRBV7-2 and TRBJ2-7; 9 bases match TRBD1. J lost 3 bases, V lost 1 base, and 7 bases had no gene match. CDR3 size: 16 residues. The germline CDR1 and CDR2 sequences are SGHTA and FQGNSA. CDR3 sequence: CASSLGGTGFVYEQYF. CDR3 nucleotide sequence: TGTGCCAGCAGCTTAGGAGGGACAGGGTTCGTCTACGAGCAGTACTTC.

The genes are TRBV28 and TRBJ1-1; D gene unclear. Germline V lookup: CDR1 MDHEN, CDR2 SYDVKM. V lost 5 bases to trimming and J lost 6 bases, with 13 bases between them. The CDR3 consists of 13 residues. The CDR3 coding sequence is TGTGCCAGCAGTATCCCGCGCAGCGCTGAAGCTTTCTTT. This gives the protein CASSIPRSAEAFF.

This chain joins TRBV19 and TRBJ2-7; possibly TRBD2 for D (6 bases). The ends were cut back, 4 bases at V and 2 bases at J, with 9 bases in the middle. Germline V gene sequence: CDR1 LNHDA, CDR2 SQIVND (reference sequence). The CDR3 is made up of 13 amino acids. DNA for the CDR3: TGTGCCAGTAGTAGGGGAGGCGCCTACGAGCAGTACTTC. Protein: CASSRGGAYEQYF.

V gene TRBV18 combines with J gene TRBJ2-5; 11 bases match TRBD2. V was clipped by 6 bases and J by 1 base; unmatched bases: 10. CDR3 length: 17 residues. The germline gives CDR1 KGHSH, CDR2 LQKENI. CDR3: CASSPFRTSGFQETQYF. The CDR3 nucleotides are TGTGCCAGCTCCCCTTTTCGGACTAGCGGGTTCCAAGAGACCCAGTACTTC.

This clone has only one observation. The chain combines TRBV2 with TRBJ2-5; 11 bases are a match to TRBD1. Germline V lookup: CDR1 SNHLY, CDR2 FYNNEI. V lost 7 bases and J lost 5; bases outside the gene matches: 6. The CDR3 is 14 residues long. CDR3 residues: CASTGTGGVETQYF. In nucleotides, the CDR3 is TGTGCCAGCACCGGGACAGGGGGTGTGGAGACCCAGTACTTC.

The chain uses TRBV29-1 and TRBJ1-4, with D perhaps matching TRBD1 (6 bases). V gave up 6 bases and J gave up 7 bases, with 18 bases separating them. Looked up from germline, CDR1 is SQVTM and CDR2 is ANQGSEA. The length of the CDR3 is 14 residues. The CDR3 region is CSVRQALRSEKLFF. CDR3 nucleotide sequence: TGCAGCGTAAGACAGGCCCTGAGGAGTGAAAAACTGTTTTTT.

This clone turned up a few times. The chain carries TRBV5-4 and TRBJ2-7; 9 nucleotides match TRBD1. V was clipped by 4 bases and J by 1 base; unmatched bases: 12. Germline V gene lookup returns CDR1 SGHNT and CDR2 YYREEE (reference sequence). The CDR3 has 17 residues. CDR3 in amino acids: CASSTNQGTGSSYEQYF. Here the CDR3 DNA reads TGTGCCAGCAGCACGAACCAAGGGACAGGGAGTTCCTACGAGCAGTACTTC. Supplemented by reference TRBV5-4 and TRBJ2-7, the full variable domain reads ETGVTQSPTHLIKTRGQQVTLRCSSQSGHNTVSWYQQALGQGPQFIFQYYREEENGRGNFPPRFSGLQFPNYSSELNVNALELDDSALYLCASSTNQGTGSSYEQYFGPGTRLTVT.

This clone occurred once. In DNA, the CDR3 is TGTGCCAGCAGTGAAAGCCCTGGGACAGGACACACTGAAGCTTTCTTT. It is translated as CASSESPGTGHTEAFF. V usage is TRBV6-1 and J usage is TRBJ1-1; 8 nucleotides align to TRBD1. V lost 2 bases, J lost 3 bases, and 8 bases stayed unmatched. This CDR3 region has 16 residues. Germline CDR1 and CDR2: MNHNS and SASEGT.

This clone appeared once. V is TRBV10-3 and J is TRBJ1-1; weak D call: TRBD1 (6 bases). The CDR3 loop spans 15 amino acids. CDR1 and CDR2 (germline): ENHRY, SYGVKD. Trimming cost V 4 bases and J 1 base, with 13 bases left between them. CDR3 loop: CAISATGTANTEAFF. CDR3 bases: TGTGCCATCAGTGCGACAGGCACAGCGAACACTGAAGCTTTCTTT.

The chain recombines TRBV5-1 with TRBJ2-1; D is uncertain. V shed 0 bases and J shed 0 bases, with 7 bases lying between them. The CDR3 loop spans 15 amino acids. In germline, CDR1 is SGHRS, CDR2 YFSETQ. The CDR3 region has the DNA TGCGCCAGCAGCTTGGTCGGTTCCTCCTACAATGAGCAGTTCTTC. It is translated as CASSLVGSSYNEQFF.

This rearrangement joins TRBV6-5 to TRBJ2-7, with TRBD1 identical over 8 bases. Trimming removed 5 bases from V and 1 base from J; junction bases left unmatched: 4. The CDR3 has 14 residues. Per germline, CDR1 MNHEY and CDR2 SVGAGI. CDR3 in amino acids: CASSLHRGSYEQYF. CDR3 nucleotide sequence: TGTGCCAGCAGTCTGCACAGGGGGTCCTACGAGCAGTACTTC.

This clone was detected once. CDR3 coding DNA: TGTGCCAGCAGCTTGTTGGGGGGAACCTACGAGCAGTACTTC. This codes for CASSLLGGTYEQYF. V is TRBV5-4 and J is TRBJ2-7, with D maybe TRBD2 (6 bases). The germline V gene encodes CDR1 SGHNT and CDR2 YYREEE (reference sequence). Trimming cost V 1 base and J 2 bases, with 10 bases left between them. The CDR3 length is 14 residues.

V usage is TRBV12-5 and J usage is TRBJ2-1; D not certain. CDR1 and CDR2 from the germline V gene are LGHNT and FRNRAP. Trimming removed 5 bases at V and 7 bases at J, with 9 bases between. The CDR3 is made up of 12 amino acids. The CDR3 here is CASGVARNEQFF. DNA for the CDR3: TGTGCTAGTGGTGTCGCCCGGAATGAGCAGTTCTTC.

V is TRBV30 and J is TRBJ2-1; D uncertain. CDR1 is GTSNPN and CDR2 is SVGIG in the germline V gene (reference sequence). Trimming removed 2 bases from V and 14 bases from J, with 13 bases in between. This CDR3 comprises 11 residues. The CDR3 DNA reads TGTGCCTGGAGTCTCGCTCGGTTAGAGTTCTTC. It codes for CAWSLARLEFF.

V is TRBV7-2 and J is TRBJ2-2; TRBD1 is a possible D gene (6 bases). This CDR3 has 13 residues. V lost 5 bases to trimming and J lost 4 bases, with 8 bases between them. The germline gives CDR1 SGHTA, CDR2 FQGNSA. CDR3 protein: CASSRDITGELFF. DNA for the CDR3: TGTGCCAGCAGCCGGGACATCACCGGGGAGCTGTTTTTT.

The chain links TRBV6-1 to TRBJ1-2; D gene unclear. The CDR3 runs 13 residues. The V end lost 3 bases, the J end lost 3 bases, and 8 bases lay between the germline ends. Germline CDR1 MNHNS, CDR2 SASEGT. CDR3 nucleotide sequence: TGTGCCAGCAGTGACCTGGCGGACTATGGCTACACCTTC. The encoded protein is CASSDLADYGYTF.

In this sample, this clone turned up once. The genes are TRBV19 and TRBJ2-7, with a weak D call TRBD1 (6 bases). This CDR3 has 16 amino acids. Trimming left V 5 bases short and J 0 bases short, with 17 bases between. The germline V gene has CDR1 LNHDA and CDR2 SQIVND (reference sequence). CDR3 nucleotide sequence: TGTGCCAGTAGTCCCGGGTGGAGGACAGACTCCTACGAGCAGTACTTC. It specifies CASSPGWRTDSYEQYF.

This sequence joins TRBV9 and TRBJ2-3; the match to TRBD2 covers 10 bases. Per the germline V gene, CDR1 is SGDLS and CDR2 is YYNGEE. The CDR3 loop spans 16 amino acids. The trim removed 2 bases at V and 2 bases at J, leaving 5 bases unmatched. The CDR3 region is CASSVRTSGITDTQYF. The CDR3 DNA is TGTGCCAGCAGCGTTCGGACTAGCGGAATCACAGATACGCAGTATTTT.

The chain is built from TRBV28 and TRBJ2-5, with D possibly TRBD2 on 6 matching bases. The germline V gene has CDR1 MDHEN and CDR2 SYDVKM. The V end lost 5 bases, the J end lost 1 base, and 11 bases lay between the germline ends. CDR3 length: 14 residues. This CDR3 reads CASSRTTSQETQYF. In nucleotides, the CDR3 is TGTGCCAGCAGTCGGACTACCTCCCAAGAGACCCAGTACTTC.

V gene TRBV28 combines with J gene TRBJ1-5, with D possibly matching TRBD1 (5 bases). The CDR3 loop spans 12 amino acids. CDR1 and CDR2 (germline): MDHEN, SYDVKM. In DNA form, the CDR3 reads TGTGTCACCTCTAGGGGAAATCAGCCCCAGCATTTT. This translates into CVTSRGNQPQHF. Variable domain in full (rest from reference TRBV28 and TRBJ1-5): DVKVTQSSRYLVKRTGEKVFLECVQDMDHENMFWYRQDPGLGLRLIYFSYDVKMKEKGDIPEGYSVSREKKERFSLILESASTNQTSMYLCVTSRGNQPQHFGDGTRLSIL.

V and J are TRBV30 and TRBJ1-5, with D unresolved. CDR3 length: 14 residues. The germline V gene encodes CDR1 GTSNPN and CDR2 SVGIG (reference sequence). With 0 bases removed from V and 1 base from J, the gap between germline ends came to 7 bases. CDR3 in amino acids: CAWSVWASNQPQHF. The CDR3 region has the DNA TGTGCCTGGAGTGTATGGGCAAGCAATCAGCCCCAGCATTTT.